The rows below give T cell receptor beta chains drawn from one sample of a study of blood T cell repertoires in COVID-19. TCRdb's table, derived via immunoSEQ multiplex PCR, lists solely in-frame clones and lacks some. The sample records 100,000 to 110,000 clones, 70% to 80% being singletons. The sequenced sample consisted of peripheral blood. The receptors shown here come from a man between 65 and 85 years old with active or convalescent COVID-19. Each CDR3 is given with its conserved first and last residue. Fields, in order: CDR3 DNA, CDR3 protein, V gene, clone size, J gene, D gene. D genes are given only for firm matches. Expanded clones get a size class; other rows say once, few or many, or leave the size out.

CDR3 DNA: TGTGCCAGCAGCGTAGCTACGGGCAGGGGAGCTGGAAACACCATATATTTT
CDR3 protein: CASSVATGRGAGNTIYF
V gene: TRBV9
clone size: .
J gene: TRBJ1-3
D gene: .

CDR3 DNA: TGTGCCAGTGCCCCCCAAGCTAGCGTTCAAGAGACCCAGTACTTC
CDR3 protein: CASAPQASVQETQYF
V gene: TRBV9
clone size: .
J gene: TRBJ2-5
D gene: .

CDR3 DNA: TGTGCCTGGAACCTAGCGGGAGCGGTCGGGGAGCTGTTTTTT
CDR3 protein: CAWNLAGAVGELFF
V gene: TRBV30
clone size: .
J gene: TRBJ2-2
D gene: TRBD2

CDR3 DNA: TGTGCCAGCGTTTGTTCGGGGAGAGGCTATGGCTACACCTTC
CDR3 protein: CASVCSGRGYGYTF
V gene: TRBV21-1
clone size: .
J gene: TRBJ1-2
D gene: .

CDR3 DNA: TGCAGCGTTGACCGAACTAGCGGGGGGGATGAGCAGTTCTTC
CDR3 protein: CSVDRTSGGDEQFF
V gene: TRBV29-1
clone size: .
J gene: TRBJ2-1
D gene: TRBD2

CDR3 DNA: TGTGCCAGTCGACCACCCCGCGGACAGGCCTTTGGGGGCTACACCTTC
CDR3 protein: CASRPPRGQAFGGYTF
V gene: TRBV19
clone size: once
J gene: TRBJ1-2
D gene: TRBD1

CDR3 DNA: TGTGCCATCAGTCCCTTTGGGGCAGGGTCTAATGAAAAACTGTTTTTT
CDR3 protein: CAISPFGAGSNEKLFF
V gene: TRBV10-3
clone size: .
J gene: TRBJ1-4
D gene: .

CDR3 DNA: TGTGCCAGCAGTTACCGTCGGACATCCCATGACACTGAAGCTTTCTTT
CDR3 protein: CASSYRRTSHDTEAFF
V gene: TRBV6-5
clone size: .
J gene: TRBJ1-1
D gene: .

CDR3 DNA: TGTGCCAGCAGTTACCACCTTTTCTGGGGGCGGAACACCGGGGAGCTGTTTTTT
CDR3 protein: CASSYHLFWGRNTGELFF
V gene: TRBV6-2/TRBV6-3
clone size: .
J gene: TRBJ2-2
D gene: .

CDR3 DNA: TGTGCCAGCAGGTCGACAGGGAATGGCTACACCTTC
CDR3 protein: CASRSTGNGYTF
V gene: TRBV28
clone size: .
J gene: TRBJ1-2
D gene: TRBD1

CDR3 DNA: TGCGCCAGCAGCCAGGCCCGGGGGACCAAGCTGTTTTTT
CDR3 protein: CASSQARGTKLFF
V gene: TRBV4-3
clone size: .
J gene: TRBJ2-2
D gene: .

CDR3 DNA: TGCGCCAGCAGCTTGGGCGAGACAGGGTTCTCTGGAAACACCATATATTTT
CDR3 protein: CASSLGETGFSGNTIYF
V gene: TRBV5-1
clone size: .
J gene: TRBJ1-3
D gene: TRBD1

CDR3 DNA: TGTGCCAGCAGCTTCGGGGACAACGTTAACACCGGGGAGCTGTTTTTT
CDR3 protein: CASSFGDNVNTGELFF
V gene: TRBV5-8
clone size: .
J gene: TRBJ2-2
D gene: .

CDR3 DNA: TGCGCCAGCAGCTTGGGAGGGGGAGTAAACGAGCAGTACTTC
CDR3 protein: CASSLGGGVNEQYF
V gene: TRBV5-1
clone size: .
J gene: TRBJ2-7
D gene: .

CDR3 DNA: TGTGCCATCAGTGGAACCGGGACAGACTCTTCAGATACGCAGTATTTT
CDR3 protein: CAISGTGTDSSDTQYF
V gene: TRBV10-3
clone size: .
J gene: TRBJ2-3
D gene: TRBD1

CDR3 DNA: TGTGCCAGCAGTCCCCAGGCAGGGGTGGGGCATGGCTACACCTTC
CDR3 protein: CASSPQAGVGHGYTF
V gene: TRBV7-2
clone size: .
J gene: TRBJ1-2
D gene: .

CDR3 DNA: TGCGCCAGCAGAGGTCTCGCGGCGACCGGGGAGCTGTTTTTT
CDR3 protein: CASRGLAATGELFF
V gene: TRBV5-1
clone size: once
J gene: TRBJ2-2
D gene: .

CDR3 DNA: TGCGCCAGCAGCTTGGGACAGGGGGCTTCACAGCCCCAGCATTTT
CDR3 protein: CASSLGQGASQPQHF
V gene: TRBV5-1
clone size: .
J gene: TRBJ1-5
D gene: TRBD1

CDR3 DNA: TGTGCCAGCAGCGTAGGCAGGGTTGACGATACGCAGTATTTT
CDR3 protein: CASSVGRVDDTQYF
V gene: TRBV9
clone size: .
J gene: TRBJ2-3
D gene: .

CDR3 DNA: TGTGCCAGCAGCTTGGAGGGGGGGAGCAACGAGCAGTACTTC
CDR3 protein: CASSLEGGSNEQYF
V gene: TRBV5-4
clone size: .
J gene: TRBJ2-7
D gene: .

CDR3 DNA: TGTGCCAGCAGTTACTCGGACAGCTTAATGGCCTATGGCTACACCTTC
CDR3 protein: CASSYSDSLMAYGYTF
V gene: TRBV6-5
clone size: .
J gene: TRBJ1-2
D gene: .

CDR3 DNA: TGCGCCAGCAGCCTTAGCCCGACAGGGGGCTCTGGGGCCAACGTCCTGACTTTC
CDR3 protein: CASSLSPTGGSGANVLTF
V gene: TRBV4-3
clone size: .
J gene: TRBJ2-6
D gene: TRBD1

CDR3 DNA: TGTGCCACAACAGGGGTCTCTCGCACAGATACGCAGTATTTT
CDR3 protein: CATTGVSRTDTQYF
V gene: TRBV10-3
clone size: few
J gene: TRBJ2-3
D gene: TRBD1

CDR3 DNA: TGTGCCAGTAGTATGGGCAGGATCGCAACTAATGAAAAACTGTTTTTT
CDR3 protein: CASSMGRIATNEKLFF
V gene: TRBV19
clone size: .
J gene: TRBJ1-4
D gene: .